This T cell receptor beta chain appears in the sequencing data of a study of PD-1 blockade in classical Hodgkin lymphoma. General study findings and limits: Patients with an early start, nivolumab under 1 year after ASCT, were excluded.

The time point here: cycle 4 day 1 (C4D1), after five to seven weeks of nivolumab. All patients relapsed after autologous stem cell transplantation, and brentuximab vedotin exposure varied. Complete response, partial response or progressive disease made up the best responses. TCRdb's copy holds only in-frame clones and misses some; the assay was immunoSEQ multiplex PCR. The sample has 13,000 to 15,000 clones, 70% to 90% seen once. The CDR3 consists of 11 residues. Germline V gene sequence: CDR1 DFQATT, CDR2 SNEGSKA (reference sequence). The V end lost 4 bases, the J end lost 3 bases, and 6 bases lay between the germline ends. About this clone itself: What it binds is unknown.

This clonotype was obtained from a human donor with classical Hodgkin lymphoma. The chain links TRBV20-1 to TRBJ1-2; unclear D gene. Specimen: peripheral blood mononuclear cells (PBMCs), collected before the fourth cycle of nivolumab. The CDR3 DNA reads TGCAGTGCTACTCAGTACTATGGCTACACCTTC. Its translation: CSATQYYGYTF.